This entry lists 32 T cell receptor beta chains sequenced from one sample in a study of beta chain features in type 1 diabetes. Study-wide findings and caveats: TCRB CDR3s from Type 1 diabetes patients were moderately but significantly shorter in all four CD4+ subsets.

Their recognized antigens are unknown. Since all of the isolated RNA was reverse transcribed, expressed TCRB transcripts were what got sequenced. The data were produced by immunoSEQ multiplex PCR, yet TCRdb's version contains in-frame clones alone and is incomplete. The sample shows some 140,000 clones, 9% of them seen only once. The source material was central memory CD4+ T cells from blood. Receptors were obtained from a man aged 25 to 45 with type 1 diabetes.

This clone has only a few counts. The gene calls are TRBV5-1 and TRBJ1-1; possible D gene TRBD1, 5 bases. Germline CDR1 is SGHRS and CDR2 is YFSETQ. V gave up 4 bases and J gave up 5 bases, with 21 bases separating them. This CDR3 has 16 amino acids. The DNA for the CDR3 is TGCGCCAGCAGCCCGATCCAGCCGGGGGTAGGGACTGAAGCTTTCTTT. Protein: CASSPIQPGVGTEAFF.

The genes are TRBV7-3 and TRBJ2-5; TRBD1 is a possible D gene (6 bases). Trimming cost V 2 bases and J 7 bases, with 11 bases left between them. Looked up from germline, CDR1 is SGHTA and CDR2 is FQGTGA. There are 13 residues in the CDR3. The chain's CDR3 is CASSLREGGTQYF. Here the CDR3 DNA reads TGTGCCAGCAGCTTACGCGAAGGGGGGACCCAGTACTTC.

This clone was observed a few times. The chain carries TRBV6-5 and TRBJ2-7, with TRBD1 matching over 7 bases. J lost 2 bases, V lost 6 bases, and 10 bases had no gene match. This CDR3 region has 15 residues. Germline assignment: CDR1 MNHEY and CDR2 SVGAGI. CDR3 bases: TGTGCCAGCAGCCCTGTCCGGGACAGCACCTACGAGCAGTACTTC. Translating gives CASSPVRDSTYEQYF.

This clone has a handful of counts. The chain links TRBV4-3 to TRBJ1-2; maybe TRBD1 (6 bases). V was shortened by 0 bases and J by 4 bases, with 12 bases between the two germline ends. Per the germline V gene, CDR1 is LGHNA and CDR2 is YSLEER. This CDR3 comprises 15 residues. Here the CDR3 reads CASSQDTGQPYGYTF. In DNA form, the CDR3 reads TGCGCCAGCAGCCAAGATACAGGACAGCCCTATGGCTACACCTTC.

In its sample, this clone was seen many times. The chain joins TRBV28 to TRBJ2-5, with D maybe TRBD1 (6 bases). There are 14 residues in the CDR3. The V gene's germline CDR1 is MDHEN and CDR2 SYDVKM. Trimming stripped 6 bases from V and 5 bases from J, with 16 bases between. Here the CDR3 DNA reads TGTGCCAGCAGCCCCTTAGGGGGTGGGGAGACCCAGTACTTC. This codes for CASSPLGGGETQYF. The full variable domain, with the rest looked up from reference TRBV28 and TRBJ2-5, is DVKVTQSSRYLVKRTGEKVFLECVQDMDHENMFWYRQDPGLGLRLIYFSYDVKMKEKGDIPEGYSVSREKKERFSLILESASTNQTSMYLCASSPLGGGETQYFGPGTRLLVL.

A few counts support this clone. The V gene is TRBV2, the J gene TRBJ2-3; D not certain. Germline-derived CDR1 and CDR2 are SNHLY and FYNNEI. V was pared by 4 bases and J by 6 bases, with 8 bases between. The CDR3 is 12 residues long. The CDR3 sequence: CASSATGDTQYF. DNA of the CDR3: TGTGCCAGCAGTGCGACCGGGGATACGCAGTATTTT.

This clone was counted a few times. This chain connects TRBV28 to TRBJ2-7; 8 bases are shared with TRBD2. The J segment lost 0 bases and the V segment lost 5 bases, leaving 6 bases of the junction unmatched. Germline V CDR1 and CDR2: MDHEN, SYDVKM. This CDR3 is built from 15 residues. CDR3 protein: CASSRKRGFSYEQYF. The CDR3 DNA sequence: TGTGCCAGCAGTCGTAAGCGGGGGTTCTCCTACGAGCAGTACTTC.

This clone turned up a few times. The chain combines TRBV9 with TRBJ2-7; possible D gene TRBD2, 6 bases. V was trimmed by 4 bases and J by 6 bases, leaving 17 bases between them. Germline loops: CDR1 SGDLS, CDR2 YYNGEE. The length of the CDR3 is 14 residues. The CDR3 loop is CASSPNPWEAEQYF. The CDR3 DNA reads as TGTGCCAGCAGCCCAAACCCATGGGAGGCCGAGCAGTACTTC. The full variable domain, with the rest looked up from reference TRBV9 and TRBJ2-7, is DSGVTQTPKHLITATGQRVTLRCSPRSGDLSVYWYQQSLDQGLQFLIQYYNGEERAKGNILERFSAQQFPDLHSELNLSSLELGDSALYFCASSPNPWEAEQYFGPGTRLTVT.

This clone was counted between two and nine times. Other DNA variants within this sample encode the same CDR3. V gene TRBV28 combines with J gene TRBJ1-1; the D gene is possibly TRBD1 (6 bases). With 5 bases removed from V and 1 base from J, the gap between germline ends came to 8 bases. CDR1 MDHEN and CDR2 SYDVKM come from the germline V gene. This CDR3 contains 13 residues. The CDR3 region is CASSPGQNTEAFF. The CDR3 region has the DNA TGTGCCAGCAGTCCGGGACAGAACACTGAAGCTTTCTTT.

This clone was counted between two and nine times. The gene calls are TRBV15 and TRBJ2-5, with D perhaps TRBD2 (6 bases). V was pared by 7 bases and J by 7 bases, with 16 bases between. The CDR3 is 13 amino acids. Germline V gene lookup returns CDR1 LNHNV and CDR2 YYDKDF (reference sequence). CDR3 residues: CATTEGPERTQYF. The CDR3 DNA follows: TGTGCCACCACGGAGGGACCCGAGCGGACCCAGTACTTC.

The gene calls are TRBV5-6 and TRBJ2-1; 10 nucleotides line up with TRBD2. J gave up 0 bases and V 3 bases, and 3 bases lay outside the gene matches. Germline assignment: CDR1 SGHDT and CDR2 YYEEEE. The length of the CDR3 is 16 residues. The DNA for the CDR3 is TGTGCCAGCAGCTGGACTAGCGGAATCTCCTACAATGAGCAGTTCTTC. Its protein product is CASSWTSGISYNEQFF.

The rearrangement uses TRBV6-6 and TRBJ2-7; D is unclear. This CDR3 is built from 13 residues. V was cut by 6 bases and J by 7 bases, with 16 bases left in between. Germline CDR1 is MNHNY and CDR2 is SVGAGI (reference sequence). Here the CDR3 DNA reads TGTGCCAGCAGCCAAGAAGAGCTCGGGGAGCAGTACTTC. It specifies CASSQEELGEQYF.

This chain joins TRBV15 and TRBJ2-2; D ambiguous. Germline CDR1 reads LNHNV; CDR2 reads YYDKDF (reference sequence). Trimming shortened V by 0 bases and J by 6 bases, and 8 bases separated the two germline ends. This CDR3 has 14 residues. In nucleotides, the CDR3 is TGTGCCACCAGCAGAGATCCTGTGTCCGGGGAGCTGTTTTTT. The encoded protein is CATSRDPVSGELFF. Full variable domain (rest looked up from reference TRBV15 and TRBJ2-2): DAMVIQNPRYQVTQFGKPVTLSCSQTLNHNVMYWYQQKSSQAPKLLFHYYDKDFNNEADTPDNFQSRRPNTSFCFLDIRSPGLGDTAMYLCATSRDPVSGELFFGEGSRLTVL.

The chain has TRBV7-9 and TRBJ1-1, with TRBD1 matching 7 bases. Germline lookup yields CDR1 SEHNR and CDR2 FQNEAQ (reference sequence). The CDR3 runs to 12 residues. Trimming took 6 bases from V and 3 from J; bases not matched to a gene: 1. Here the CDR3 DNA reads TGTGCCAGCAGGCAGGGGGACACTGAAGCTTTCTTT. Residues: CASRQGDTEAFF.

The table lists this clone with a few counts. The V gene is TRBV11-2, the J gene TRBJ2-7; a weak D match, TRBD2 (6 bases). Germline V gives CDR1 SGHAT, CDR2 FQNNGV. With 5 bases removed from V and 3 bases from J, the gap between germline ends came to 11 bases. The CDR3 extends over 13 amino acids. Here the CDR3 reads CASSPWRVYEQYF. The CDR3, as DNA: TGTGCCAGCAGCCCATGGAGGGTCTACGAGCAGTACTTC.

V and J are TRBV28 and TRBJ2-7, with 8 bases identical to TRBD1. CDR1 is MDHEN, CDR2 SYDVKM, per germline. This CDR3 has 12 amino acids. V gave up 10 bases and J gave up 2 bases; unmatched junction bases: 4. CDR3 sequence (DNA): TGTGCCACCAAGGGACAGGCCTACGAGCAGTACTTC. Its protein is CATKGQAYEQYF.

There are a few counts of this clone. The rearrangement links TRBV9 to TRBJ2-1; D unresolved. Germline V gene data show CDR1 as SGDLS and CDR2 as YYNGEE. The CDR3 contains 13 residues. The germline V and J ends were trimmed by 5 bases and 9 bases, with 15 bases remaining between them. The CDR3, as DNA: TGTGCCAGCAGTTCCCTCTTACGCGGTGAGCAGTTCTTC. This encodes CASSSLLRGEQFF.

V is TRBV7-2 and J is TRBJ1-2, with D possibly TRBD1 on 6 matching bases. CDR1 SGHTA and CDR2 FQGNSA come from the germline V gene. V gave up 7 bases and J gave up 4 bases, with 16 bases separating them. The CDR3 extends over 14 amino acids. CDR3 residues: CASTKSPGAYGYTF. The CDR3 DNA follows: TGTGCCAGCACCAAGTCCCCAGGGGCCTATGGCTACACCTTC.

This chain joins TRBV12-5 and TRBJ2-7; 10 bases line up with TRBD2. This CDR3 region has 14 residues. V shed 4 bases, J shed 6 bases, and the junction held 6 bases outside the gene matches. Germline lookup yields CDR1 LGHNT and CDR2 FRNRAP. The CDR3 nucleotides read TGTGCTAGTGGTTCCAGCGGGGGGGCAGGCGAGCAGTACTTC. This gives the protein CASGSSGGAGEQYF.

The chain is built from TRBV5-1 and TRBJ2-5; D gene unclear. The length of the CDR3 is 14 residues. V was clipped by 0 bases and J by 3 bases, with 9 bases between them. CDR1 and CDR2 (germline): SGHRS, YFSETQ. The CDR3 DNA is TGCGCCAGCAGCTTGGCCGTAACGGAAGAGACCCAGTACTTC. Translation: CASSLAVTEETQYF.

In DNA, the CDR3 is TGTGCCAGCAGTTTACTAGCGGGGGCGGGTAGCATTCAGTACTTC. Protein: CASSLLAGAGSIQYF. The rearrangement links TRBV28 to TRBJ2-4; the match to TRBD2 covers 10 bases. This CDR3 is 15 amino acids long. Germline V lookup: CDR1 MDHEN, CDR2 SYDVKM. With 2 bases clipped from V and 9 bases from J, the junction kept 7 bases outside the gene matches.

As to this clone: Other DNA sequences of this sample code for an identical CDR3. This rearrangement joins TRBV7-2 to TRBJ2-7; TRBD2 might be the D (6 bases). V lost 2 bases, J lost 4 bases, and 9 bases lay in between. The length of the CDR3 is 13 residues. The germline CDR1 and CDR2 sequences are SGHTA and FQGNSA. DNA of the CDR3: TGTGCCAGCAGCTTACCGGGGAGGTACGAGCAGTACTTC. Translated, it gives CASSLPGRYEQYF.

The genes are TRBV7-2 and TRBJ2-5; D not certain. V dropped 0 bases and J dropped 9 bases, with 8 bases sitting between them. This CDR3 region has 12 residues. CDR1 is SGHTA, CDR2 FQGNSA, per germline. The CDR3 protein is CASSLATRAQYF. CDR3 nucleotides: TGTGCCAGCAGCTTAGCGACCCGGGCCCAGTACTTC.

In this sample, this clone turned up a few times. CDR3 DNA: TGCGCCAGCAGCTTGGATCGCCAGGGAAAAGGGGGGGCCTACGAGCAGTACTTC. Translation gives CASSLDRQGKGGAYEQYF. The chain employs TRBV5-1 and TRBJ2-7; D is possibly TRBD2 (7 bases). Trimming pared 0 bases from V and 2 bases from J, leaving 21 bases between. Germline CDR1 reads SGHRS; CDR2 reads YFSETQ. This CDR3 comprises 18 residues.

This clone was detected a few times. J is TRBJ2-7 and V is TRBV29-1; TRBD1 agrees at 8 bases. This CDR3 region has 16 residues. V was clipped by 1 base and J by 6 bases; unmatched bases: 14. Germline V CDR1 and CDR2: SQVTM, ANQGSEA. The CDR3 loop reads CSVEGRQGLTGSEQYF. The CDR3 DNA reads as TGCAGCGTTGAAGGAAGACAGGGGCTAACAGGTAGCGAGCAGTACTTC.

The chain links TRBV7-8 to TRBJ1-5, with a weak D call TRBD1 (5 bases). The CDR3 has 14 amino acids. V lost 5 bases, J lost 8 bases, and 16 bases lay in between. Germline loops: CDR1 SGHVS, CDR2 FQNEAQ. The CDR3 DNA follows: TGTGCCAGCAGCACATTCAACAGGTCTGAGCCCCAGCATTTT. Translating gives CASSTFNRSEPQHF.

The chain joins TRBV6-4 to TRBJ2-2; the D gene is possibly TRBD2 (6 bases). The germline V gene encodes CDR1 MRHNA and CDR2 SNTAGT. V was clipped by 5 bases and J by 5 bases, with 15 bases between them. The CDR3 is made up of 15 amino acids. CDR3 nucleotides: TGTGCCAGCAGTAAGACTAGTATGGCTACCGGGGAGCTGTTTTTT. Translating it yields CASSKTSMATGELFF.

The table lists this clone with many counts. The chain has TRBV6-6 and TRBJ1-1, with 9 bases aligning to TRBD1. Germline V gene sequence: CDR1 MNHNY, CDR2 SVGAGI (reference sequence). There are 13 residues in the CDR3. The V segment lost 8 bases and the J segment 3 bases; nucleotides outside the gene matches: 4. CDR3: CASGTGSDTEAFF. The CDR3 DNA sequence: TGTGCCAGCGGGACAGGGAGTGACACTGAAGCTTTCTTT.

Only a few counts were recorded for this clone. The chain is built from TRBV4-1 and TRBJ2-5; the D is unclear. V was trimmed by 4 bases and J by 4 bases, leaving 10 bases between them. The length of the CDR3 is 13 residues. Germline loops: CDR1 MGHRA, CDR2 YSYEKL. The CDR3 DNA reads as TGCGCCAGCAGCCGCCTACCACGAGAGACCCAGTACTTC. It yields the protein CASSRLPRETQYF.

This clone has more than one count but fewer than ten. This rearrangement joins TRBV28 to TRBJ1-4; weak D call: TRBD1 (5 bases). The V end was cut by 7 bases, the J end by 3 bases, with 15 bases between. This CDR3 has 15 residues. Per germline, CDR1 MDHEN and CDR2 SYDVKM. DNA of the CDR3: TGTGCCAGCATCGACCCAGGGAAATCTAATGAAAAACTGTTTTTT. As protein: CASIDPGKSNEKLFF. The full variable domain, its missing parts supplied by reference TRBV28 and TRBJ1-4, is DVKVTQSSRYLVKRTGEKVFLECVQDMDHENMFWYRQDPGLGLRLIYFSYDVKMKEKGDIPEGYSVSREKKERFSLILESASTNQTSMYLCASIDPGKSNEKLFFGSGTQLSVL.

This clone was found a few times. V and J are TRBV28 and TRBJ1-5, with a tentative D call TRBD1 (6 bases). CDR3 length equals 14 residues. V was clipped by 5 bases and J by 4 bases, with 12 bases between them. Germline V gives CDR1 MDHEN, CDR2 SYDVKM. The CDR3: CASSHGQNNQPQHF. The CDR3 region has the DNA TGTGCCAGCAGTCACGGACAGAATAATCAGCCCCAGCATTTT.

CDR3 coding DNA: TGTGCCAGCTCCCGCGGCGACGGGGACTATGGCTACACCTTC. It yields the protein CASSRGDGDYGYTF. The chain has TRBV18 and TRBJ1-2; no clear D gene. With 6 bases removed from V and 3 bases from J, the gap between germline ends came to 14 bases. CDR1 is KGHSH, CDR2 LQKENI, per germline. There are 14 residues in the CDR3.